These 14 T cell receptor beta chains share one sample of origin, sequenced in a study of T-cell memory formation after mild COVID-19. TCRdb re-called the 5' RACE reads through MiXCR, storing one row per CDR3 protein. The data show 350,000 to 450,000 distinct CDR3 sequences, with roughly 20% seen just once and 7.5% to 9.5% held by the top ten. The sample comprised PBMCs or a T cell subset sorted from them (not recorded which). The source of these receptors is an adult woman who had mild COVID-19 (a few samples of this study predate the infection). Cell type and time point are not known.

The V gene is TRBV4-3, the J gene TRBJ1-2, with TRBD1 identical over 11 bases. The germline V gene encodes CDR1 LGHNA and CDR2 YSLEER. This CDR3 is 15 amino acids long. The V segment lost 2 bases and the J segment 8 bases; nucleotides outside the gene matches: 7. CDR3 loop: CASSQPGQGGEGYTF. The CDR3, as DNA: TGCGCCAGCAGCCAACCGGGACAGGGGGGAGAGGGCTACACCTTC.

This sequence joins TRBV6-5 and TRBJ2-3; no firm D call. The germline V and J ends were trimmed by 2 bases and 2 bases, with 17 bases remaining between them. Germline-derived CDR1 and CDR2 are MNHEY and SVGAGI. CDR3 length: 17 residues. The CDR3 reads CASSYRFAWQTTDTQYF. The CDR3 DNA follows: TGTGCCAGCAGTTACCGTTTCGCGTGGCAGACCACAGATACGCAGTATTTT.

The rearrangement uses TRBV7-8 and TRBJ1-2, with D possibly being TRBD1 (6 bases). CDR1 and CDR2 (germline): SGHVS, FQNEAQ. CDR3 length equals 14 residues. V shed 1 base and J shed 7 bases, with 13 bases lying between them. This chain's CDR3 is CASSLGRGSVGYTF. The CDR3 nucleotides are TGTGCCAGCAGCTTAGGCAGGGGCTCGGTTGGCTACACCTTC. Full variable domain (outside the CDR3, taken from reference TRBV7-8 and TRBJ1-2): GAGVSQSPRYKVAKRGQDVALRCDPISGHVSLFWYQQALGQGPEFLTYFQNEAQLDKSGLPSDRFFAERPEGSVSTLKIQRTQQEDSAVYLCASSLGRGSVGYTFGSGTRLTVV.

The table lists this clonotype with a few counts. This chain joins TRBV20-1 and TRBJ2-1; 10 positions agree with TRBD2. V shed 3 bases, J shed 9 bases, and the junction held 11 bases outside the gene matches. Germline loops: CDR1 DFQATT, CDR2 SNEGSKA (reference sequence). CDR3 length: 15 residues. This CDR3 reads CSASEAGGPRGEQFF. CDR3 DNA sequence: TGCAGTGCTAGTGAAGCGGGAGGGCCCCGGGGTGAGCAGTTCTTC.

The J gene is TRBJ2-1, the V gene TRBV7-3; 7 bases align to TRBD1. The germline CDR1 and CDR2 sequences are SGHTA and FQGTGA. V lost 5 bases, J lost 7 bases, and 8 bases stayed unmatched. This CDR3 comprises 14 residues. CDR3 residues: CASSAPGQRNEQFF. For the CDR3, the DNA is TGTGCCAGCAGCGCACCGGGACAGCGGAATGAGCAGTTCTTC.

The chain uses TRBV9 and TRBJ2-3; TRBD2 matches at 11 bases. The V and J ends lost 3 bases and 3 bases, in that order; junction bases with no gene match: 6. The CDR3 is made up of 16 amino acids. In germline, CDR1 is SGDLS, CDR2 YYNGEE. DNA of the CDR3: TGTGCCAGCAGCGCGGGACTAGCGGATACAACAGATACGCAGTATTTT. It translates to CASSAGLADTTDTQYF.

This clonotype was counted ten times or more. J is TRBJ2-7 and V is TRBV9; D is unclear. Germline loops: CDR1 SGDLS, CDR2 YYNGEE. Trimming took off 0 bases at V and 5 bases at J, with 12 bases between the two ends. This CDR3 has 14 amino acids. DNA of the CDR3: TGTGCCAGCAGCGTAGAGGGCCGCCCCAACGAGCAGTACTTC. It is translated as CASSVEGRPNEQYF. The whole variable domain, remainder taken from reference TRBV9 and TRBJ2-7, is DSGVTQTPKHLITATGQRVTLRCSPRSGDLSVYWYQQSLDQGLQFLIQYYNGEERAKGNILERFSAQQFPDLHSELNLSSLELGDSALYFCASSVEGRPNEQYFGPGTRLTVT.

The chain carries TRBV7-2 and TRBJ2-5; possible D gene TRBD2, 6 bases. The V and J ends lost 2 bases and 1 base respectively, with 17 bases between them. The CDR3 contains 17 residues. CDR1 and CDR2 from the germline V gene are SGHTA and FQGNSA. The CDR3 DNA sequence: TGTGCCAGCAGCTTATCTCCCACGGGGGTGGTCCAAGAGACCCAGTACTTC. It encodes CASSLSPTGVVQETQYF.

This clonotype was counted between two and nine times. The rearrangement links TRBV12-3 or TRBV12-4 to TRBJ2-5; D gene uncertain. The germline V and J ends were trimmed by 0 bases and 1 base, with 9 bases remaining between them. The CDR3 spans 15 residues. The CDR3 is CASSLALTIQETQYF. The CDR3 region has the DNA TGTGCCAGCAGTTTAGCGCTGACAATCCAAGAGACCCAGTACTTC.

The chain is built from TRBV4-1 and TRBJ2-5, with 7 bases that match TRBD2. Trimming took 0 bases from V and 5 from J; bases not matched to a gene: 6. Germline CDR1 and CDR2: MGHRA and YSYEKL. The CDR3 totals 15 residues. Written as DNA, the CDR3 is TGCGCCAGCAGCCAAGATCGACTAGCTCGGGAGACCCAGTACTTC. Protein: CASSQDRLARETQYF.

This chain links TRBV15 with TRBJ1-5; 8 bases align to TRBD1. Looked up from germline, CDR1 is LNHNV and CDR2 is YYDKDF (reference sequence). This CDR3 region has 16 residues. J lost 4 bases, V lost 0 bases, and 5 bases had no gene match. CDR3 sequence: CATSRDAGGRNQPQHF. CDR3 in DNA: TGTGCCACCAGCAGAGATGCAGGGGGCCGGAATCAGCCCCAGCATTTT.

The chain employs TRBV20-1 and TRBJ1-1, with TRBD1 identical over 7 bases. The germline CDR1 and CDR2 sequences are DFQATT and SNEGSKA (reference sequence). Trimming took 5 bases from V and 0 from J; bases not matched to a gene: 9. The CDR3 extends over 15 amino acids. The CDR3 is CSAPLGQTVNTEAFF. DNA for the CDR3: TGCAGTGCTCCACTGGGACAGACCGTGAACACTGAAGCTTTCTTT.

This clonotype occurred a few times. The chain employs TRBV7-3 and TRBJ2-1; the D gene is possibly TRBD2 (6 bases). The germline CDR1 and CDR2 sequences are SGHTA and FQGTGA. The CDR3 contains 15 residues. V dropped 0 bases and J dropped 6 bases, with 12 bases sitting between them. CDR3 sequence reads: CASSLTPGTRNEQFF. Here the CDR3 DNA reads TGTGCCAGCAGCTTAACGCCGGGGACTCGCAATGAGCAGTTCTTC.

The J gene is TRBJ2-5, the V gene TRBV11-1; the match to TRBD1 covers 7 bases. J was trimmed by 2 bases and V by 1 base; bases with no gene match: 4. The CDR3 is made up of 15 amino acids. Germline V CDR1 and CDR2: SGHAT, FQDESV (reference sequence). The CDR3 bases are TGTGCCAGCAGCTTAGGGGACAGCAGTCAAGAGACCCAGTACTTC. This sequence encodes CASSLGDSSQETQYF.